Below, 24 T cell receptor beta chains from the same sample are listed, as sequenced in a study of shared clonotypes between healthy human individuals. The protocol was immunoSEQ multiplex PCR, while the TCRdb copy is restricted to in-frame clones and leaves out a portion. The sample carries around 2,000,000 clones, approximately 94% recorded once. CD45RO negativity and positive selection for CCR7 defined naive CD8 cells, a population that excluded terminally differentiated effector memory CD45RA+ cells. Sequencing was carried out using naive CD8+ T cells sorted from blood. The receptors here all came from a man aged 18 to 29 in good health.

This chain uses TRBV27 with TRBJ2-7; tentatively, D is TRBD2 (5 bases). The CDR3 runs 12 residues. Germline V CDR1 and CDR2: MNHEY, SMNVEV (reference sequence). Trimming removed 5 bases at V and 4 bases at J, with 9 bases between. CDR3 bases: TGTGCCAGCAGTGGCCGGGATTACGAGCAGTACTTC. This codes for CASSGRDYEQYF.

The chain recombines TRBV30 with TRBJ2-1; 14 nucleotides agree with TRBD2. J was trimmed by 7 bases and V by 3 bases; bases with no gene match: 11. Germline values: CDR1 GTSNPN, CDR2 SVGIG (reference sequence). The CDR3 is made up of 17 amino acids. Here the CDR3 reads CAWRSGLAGESENEQFF. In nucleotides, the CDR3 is TGTGCCTGGAGGTCGGGACTAGCGGGAGAATCGGAGAATGAGCAGTTCTTC.

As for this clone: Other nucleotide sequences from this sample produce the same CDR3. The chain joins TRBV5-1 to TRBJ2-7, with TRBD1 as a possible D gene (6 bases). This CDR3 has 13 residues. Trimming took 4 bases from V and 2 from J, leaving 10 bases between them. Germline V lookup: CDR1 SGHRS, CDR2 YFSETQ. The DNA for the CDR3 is TGCGCCAGCAGCATGGACAGAACCTACGAGCAGTACTTC. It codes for CASSMDRTYEQYF.

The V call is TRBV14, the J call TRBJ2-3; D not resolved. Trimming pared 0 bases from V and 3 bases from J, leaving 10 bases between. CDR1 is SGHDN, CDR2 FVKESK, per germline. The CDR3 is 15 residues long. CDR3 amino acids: CASSQDARSTDTQYF. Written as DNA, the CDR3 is TGTGCCAGCAGCCAAGACGCTCGCAGTACAGATACGCAGTATTTT.

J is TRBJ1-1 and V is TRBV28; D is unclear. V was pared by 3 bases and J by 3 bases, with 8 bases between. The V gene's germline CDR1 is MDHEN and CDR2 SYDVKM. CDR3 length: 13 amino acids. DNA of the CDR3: TGTGCCAGCAGTTTCAACGGGTACACTGAAGCTTTCTTT. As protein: CASSFNGYTEAFF.

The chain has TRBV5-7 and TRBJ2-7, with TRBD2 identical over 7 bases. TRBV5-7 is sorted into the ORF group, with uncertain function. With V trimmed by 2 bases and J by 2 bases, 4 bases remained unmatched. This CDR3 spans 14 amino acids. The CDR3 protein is CASSFLADPYEQYF. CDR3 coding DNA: TGTGCCAGCAGCTTCCTAGCGGATCCCTACGAGCAGTACTTC.

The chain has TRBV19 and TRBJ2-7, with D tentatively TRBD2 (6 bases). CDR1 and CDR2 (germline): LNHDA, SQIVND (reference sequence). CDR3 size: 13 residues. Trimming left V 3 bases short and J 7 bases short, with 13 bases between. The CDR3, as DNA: TGTGCCAGTAGTATCTCGGGACTTACGGAGCAGTACTTC. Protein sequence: CASSISGLTEQYF.

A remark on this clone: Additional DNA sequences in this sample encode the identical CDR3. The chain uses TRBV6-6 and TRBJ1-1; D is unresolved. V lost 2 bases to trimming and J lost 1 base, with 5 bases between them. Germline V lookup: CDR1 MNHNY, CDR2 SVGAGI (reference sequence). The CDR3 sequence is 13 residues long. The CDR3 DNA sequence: TGTGCCAGCAGTTACGTTCAGAACACTGAAGCTTTCTTT. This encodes CASSYVQNTEAFF.

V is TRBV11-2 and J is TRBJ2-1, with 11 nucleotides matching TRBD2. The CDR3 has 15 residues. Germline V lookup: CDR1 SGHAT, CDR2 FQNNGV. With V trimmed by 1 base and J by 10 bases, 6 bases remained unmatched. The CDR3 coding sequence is TGTGCCAGCAGCTTAGTTAGCGGGGGGGAAAAAGAGCAGTTCTTC. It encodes CASSLVSGGEKEQFF.

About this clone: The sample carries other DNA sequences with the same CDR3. CDR3 region: CASSSYSSYNEQFF. CDR3 nucleotides: TGTGCCAGCAGTTCCTATAGCTCCTACAATGAGCAGTTCTTC. The genes are TRBV28 and TRBJ2-1; D gene unclear. CDR3 size: 14 residues. Germline V gene data show CDR1 as MDHEN and CDR2 as SYDVKM. The V gene lost 4 bases and the J gene lost 0 bases, with 7 bases spanning the gap. Together with reference TRBV28 and TRBJ2-1, the CDR3 gives the full variable domain: DVKVTQSSRYLVKRTGEKVFLECVQDMDHENMFWYRQDPGLGLRLIYFSYDVKMKEKGDIPEGYSVSREKKERFSLILESASTNQTSMYLCASSSYSSYNEQFFGPGTRLTVL.

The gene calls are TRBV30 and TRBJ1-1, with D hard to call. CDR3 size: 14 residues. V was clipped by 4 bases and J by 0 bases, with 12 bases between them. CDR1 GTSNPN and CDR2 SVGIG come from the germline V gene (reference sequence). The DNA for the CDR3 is TGTGCCTGGACCCATGGCAGGATGAACACTGAAGCTTTCTTT. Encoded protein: CAWTHGRMNTEAFF.

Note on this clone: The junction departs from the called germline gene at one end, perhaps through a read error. The CDR3 sequence: CASSTGLAGALLHF. The CDR3 DNA reads TGTGCCAGCAGTACCGGACTAGCGGGGGCCCTCTTACATTTT. The chain combines TRBV27 with TRBJ2-3, with 13 bases fitting TRBD2. Germline assignment: CDR1 MNHEY and CDR2 SMNVEV (reference sequence). This CDR3 comprises 14 residues.

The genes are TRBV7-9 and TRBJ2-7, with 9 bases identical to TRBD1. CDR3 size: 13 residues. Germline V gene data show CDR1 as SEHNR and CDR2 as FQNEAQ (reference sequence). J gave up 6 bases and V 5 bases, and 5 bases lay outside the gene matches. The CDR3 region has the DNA TGTGCCAGCAGCCCCGGGACAGGGCGCGAGCAGTACTTC. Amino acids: CASSPGTGREQYF.

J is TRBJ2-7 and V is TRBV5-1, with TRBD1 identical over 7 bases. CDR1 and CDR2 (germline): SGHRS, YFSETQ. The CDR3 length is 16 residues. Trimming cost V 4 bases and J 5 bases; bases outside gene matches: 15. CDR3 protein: CASSPRGQGVFDEQYF. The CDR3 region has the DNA TGCGCCAGCAGCCCTCGGGGTCAGGGGGTCTTCGACGAGCAGTACTTC.

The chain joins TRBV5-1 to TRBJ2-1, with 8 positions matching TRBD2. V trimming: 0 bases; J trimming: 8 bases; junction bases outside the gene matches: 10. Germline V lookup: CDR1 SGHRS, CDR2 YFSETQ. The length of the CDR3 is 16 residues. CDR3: CASSLAGRTSMDEQFF. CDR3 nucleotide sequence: TGCGCCAGCAGCTTGGCTGGGAGGACTAGCATGGATGAGCAGTTCTTC.

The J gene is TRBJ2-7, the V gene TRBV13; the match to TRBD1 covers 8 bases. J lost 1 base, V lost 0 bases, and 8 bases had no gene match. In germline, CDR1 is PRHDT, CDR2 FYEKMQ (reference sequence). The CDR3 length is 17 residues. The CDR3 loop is CASSLGAGQGGSYEQYF. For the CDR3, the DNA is TGTGCCAGCAGCTTAGGAGCCGGACAGGGAGGATCCTACGAGCAGTACTTC.

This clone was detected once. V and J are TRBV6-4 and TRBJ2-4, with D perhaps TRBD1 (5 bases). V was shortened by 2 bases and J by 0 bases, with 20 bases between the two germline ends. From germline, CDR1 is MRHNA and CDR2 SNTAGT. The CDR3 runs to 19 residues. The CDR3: CASSDPKFSGILAKNIQYF. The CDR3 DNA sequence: TGTGCCAGCAGTGACCCCAAATTTTCAGGGATACTAGCCAAAAACATTCAGTACTTC.

CDR3 nucleotide sequence: TGCGCCAGCGGGACTAGCGGATATGATACGCAGTATTTT. Translating gives CASGTSGYDTQYF. The chain has TRBV10-1 and TRBJ2-3; 11 bases are shared with TRBD2. The CDR3 runs 13 residues. Germline-derived CDR1 and CDR2 are WNHNN and SYGVQD (reference sequence). V was pared by 8 bases and J by 6 bases, with 4 bases of the junction left unmatched.

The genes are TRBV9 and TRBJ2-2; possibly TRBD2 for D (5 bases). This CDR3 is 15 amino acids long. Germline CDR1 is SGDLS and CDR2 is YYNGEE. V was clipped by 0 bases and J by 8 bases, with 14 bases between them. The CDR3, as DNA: TGTGCCAGCAGCGTAGGCGGGCACCCCGGAGGGGAGCTGTTTTTT. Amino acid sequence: CASSVGGHPGGELFF.

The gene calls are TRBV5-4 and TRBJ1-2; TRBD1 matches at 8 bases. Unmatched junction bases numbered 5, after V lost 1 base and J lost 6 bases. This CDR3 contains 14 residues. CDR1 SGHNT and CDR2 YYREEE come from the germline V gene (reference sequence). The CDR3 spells CASSLSGGAHGYTF. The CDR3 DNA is TGTGCCAGCAGCTTGTCAGGGGGCGCTCATGGCTACACCTTC.

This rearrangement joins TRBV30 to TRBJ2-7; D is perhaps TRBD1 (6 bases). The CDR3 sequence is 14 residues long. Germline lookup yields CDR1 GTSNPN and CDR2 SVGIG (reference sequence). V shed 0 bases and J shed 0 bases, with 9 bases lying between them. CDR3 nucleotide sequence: TGTGCCTGGAGTGTTTGGGACACCTCCTACGAGCAGTACTTC. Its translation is CAWSVWDTSYEQYF. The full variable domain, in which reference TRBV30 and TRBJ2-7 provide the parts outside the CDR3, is SQTIHQWPATLVQPVGSPLSLECTVEGTSNPNLYWYRQAAGRGLQLLFYSVGIGQISSEVPQNLSASRPQDRQFILSSKKLLLSDSGFYLCAWSVWDTSYEQYFGPGTRLTVT.

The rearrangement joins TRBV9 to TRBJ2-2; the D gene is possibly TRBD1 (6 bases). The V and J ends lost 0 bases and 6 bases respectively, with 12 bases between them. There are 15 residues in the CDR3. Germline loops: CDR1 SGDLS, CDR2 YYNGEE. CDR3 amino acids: CASSVEGWGPGELFF. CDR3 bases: TGTGCCAGCAGCGTAGAGGGTTGGGGGCCCGGGGAGCTGTTTTTT.

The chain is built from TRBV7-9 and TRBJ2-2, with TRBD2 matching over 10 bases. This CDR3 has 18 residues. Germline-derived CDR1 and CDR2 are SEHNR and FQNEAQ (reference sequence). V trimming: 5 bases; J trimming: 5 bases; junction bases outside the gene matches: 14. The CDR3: CASSTRFELAGDTGELFF. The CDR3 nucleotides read TGTGCCAGCAGCACTAGGTTCGAGCTAGCGGGAGATACCGGGGAGCTGTTTTTT.

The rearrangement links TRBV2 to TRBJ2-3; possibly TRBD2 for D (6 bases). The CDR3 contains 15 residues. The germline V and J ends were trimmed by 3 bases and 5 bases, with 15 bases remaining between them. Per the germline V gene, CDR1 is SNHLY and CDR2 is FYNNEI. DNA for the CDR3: TGTGCCAGCAGTGACGTCCGCGGGAAGGAAGATACGCAGTATTTT. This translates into CASSDVRGKEDTQYF.